The 3 T cell receptor beta chains below come from one sample, sequenced in a study of blood T cell repertoires in COVID-19. Profiling relied on immunoSEQ multiplex PCR, and the TCRdb table lists in-frame clones only, not all of them. The data hold approximately 160,000 clones, with roughly 83% observed a single time. The sample consisted of peripheral blood. The receptors were sampled from a man younger than 35 with active or convalescent COVID-19.

The chain combines TRBV5-1 with TRBJ2-6, with 11 bases lining up with TRBD1. Germline V gives CDR1 SGHRS, CDR2 YFSETQ. V lost 3 bases and J lost 3; bases outside the gene matches: 8. This CDR3 contains 18 residues. Here the CDR3 reads CASSSRRTGGGGANVLTF. The CDR3 coding sequence is TGCGCCAGCAGCTCGAGGAGGACAGGGGGCGGTGGGGCCAACGTCCTGACTTTC. Drawing the rest from reference TRBV5-1 and TRBJ2-6, the complete variable domain is KAGVTQTPRYLIKTRGQQVTLSCSPISGHRSVSWYQQTPGQGLQFLFEYFSETQRNKGNFPGRFSGRQFSNSRSEMNVSTLELGDSALYLCASSSRRTGGGGANVLTFGAGSRLTVL.

V gene TRBV29-1 combines with J gene TRBJ2-5, with TRBD2 identical over 11 bases. CDR1 is SQVTM, CDR2 ANQGSEA, per germline. The length of the CDR3 is 13 residues. J lost 7 bases, V lost 5 bases, and 6 bases had no gene match. The CDR3 DNA is TGCAGCGTTCCGGGACTAGCGGAGAGGACCCAGTACTTC. Translated: CSVPGLAERTQYF.

This sequence joins TRBV6-5 and TRBJ1-1, with D hard to call. Germline V gene lookup returns CDR1 MNHEY and CDR2 SVGAGI. CDR3 size: 13 residues. V was shortened by 6 bases and J by 4 bases, with 12 bases between the two germline ends. The chain's CDR3 is CASRGYRSTEAFF. CDR3 DNA sequence: TGTGCCAGCAGAGGCTATCGGAGCACTGAAGCTTTCTTT.